This T cell receptor (beta chain) was identified in a study of control samples from healthy donors and cancer patients. Libraries were prepared by immunoSEQ multiplex PCR; TCRdb keeps only in-frame clonotypes and omits some of them. This table has approximately 140,000 clones, over 85% appearing once. V shed 7 bases and J shed 0 bases, with 11 bases lying between them. The CDR3 covers 14 residues. CDR1 and CDR2 (germline): MRHNA, SNTAGT. Sequenced: PBMCs. V usage is TRBV6-4 and J usage is TRBJ2-3; a weak D match, TRBD2 (7 bases). The TCR was taken from a man aged 50 to 59 with head and neck cancer. The CDR3 reads CASKTGGSTDTQYF. The DNA of the CDR3 is TGTGCCAGCAAGACGGGGGGCAGCACAGATACGCAGTATTTT.